The 30 T cell receptor beta chains below come from one sample, sequenced in a study of post-analysis software for immune sequencing data. General study results and limits: About five TRBV segments occurring more often in patients than controls included TRBV5-6, TRBV5-1 and TRBV20-1.

The TCR beta cDNA libraries contained unique molecular identifiers. One entry per CDR3 protein results from TCRdb running MiXCR on the PCR reads. The table records hundreds of thousands of distinct CDR3 sequences, about 60% of them present only once. For these TCRs, the target antigens are not known. The sequenced material came from blood. The receptors stem from a girl aged 2 to 9 with multiple sclerosis.

The J gene is TRBJ2-1, the V gene TRBV29-1, with 9 nucleotides matching TRBD1. The V gene end was trimmed by 7 bases and the J gene end by 7 bases; junction bases not matched to a gene: 8. In germline, CDR1 is SQVTM, CDR2 ANQGSEA. The CDR3 spans 13 residues. The CDR3 region is CSGRRDRANEQFF. CDR3 DNA sequence: TGCAGCGGTCGACGGGACAGGGCAAATGAGCAGTTCTTC.

The chain has TRBV11-3 and TRBJ2-2, with 9 bases that match TRBD2. The CDR3 totals 15 residues. After removal of 4 bases from V and 2 bases from J, the junction contained 2 bases not matched to a gene. Looked up from germline, CDR1 is SGHNT and CDR2 is YENEEA. CDR3 amino acids: CASSSLAGNTGELFF. As DNA, the CDR3 is TGTGCCAGCAGCTCCCTAGCGGGAAACACCGGGGAGCTGTTTTTT.

Only one count was recorded for this clonotype. This chain links TRBV28 with TRBJ2-2; no reliable D call. V was trimmed by 0 bases and J by 6 bases, leaving 14 bases between them. This CDR3 is built from 16 residues. Per the germline V gene, CDR1 is MDHEN and CDR2 is SYDVKM. CDR3 region: CASSLCSETCPGELFF. The CDR3 DNA reads TGTGCCAGCAGTTTATGCTCTGAGACGTGTCCCGGGGAGCTGTTTTTT.

This rearrangement joins TRBV13 to TRBJ2-2; 10 nucleotides align to TRBD1. Germline V CDR1 and CDR2: PRHDT, FYEKMQ (reference sequence). V was clipped by 4 bases and J by 5 bases; unmatched bases: 22. The CDR3 spans 21 residues. CDR3 loop: CASSSLLGQGKGVYMTGELFF. CDR3 nucleotides: TGTGCCAGCAGCTCGCTGTTGGGACAGGGGAAAGGGGTCTACATGACCGGGGAGCTGTTTTTT.

This clonotype was counted only a few times. The CDR3 bases are TGCGCCAGCAGCCAAGATTTGAAGGGGACGGGTGGCTACACCTTC. Protein: CASSQDLKGTGGYTF. The chain is built from TRBV4-3 and TRBJ1-2; D is possibly TRBD1 (5 bases). V dropped 0 bases and J dropped 7 bases, with 15 bases sitting between them. This CDR3 contains 15 residues. Per germline, CDR1 LGHNA and CDR2 YSLEER.

The rearrangement links TRBV3-1 to TRBJ2-3; possibly TRBD1 for D (6 bases). The V gene lost 2 bases and the J gene lost 5 bases, with 11 bases spanning the gap. The CDR3 length is 14 residues. The germline V gene has CDR1 LGHDT and CDR2 YNNKEL (reference sequence). The DNA for the CDR3 is TGTGCCAGCAGCCAATCAGGGGCAATAGATACGCAGTATTTT. This codes for CASSQSGAIDTQYF.

The chain joins TRBV6-1 to TRBJ2-1; D may be TRBD1 (6 bases). V was pared by 7 bases and J by 0 bases, with 13 bases between. This CDR3 has 15 residues. Germline CDR1 reads MNHNS; CDR2 reads SASEGT. The CDR3 region is CASNTGIYSYNEQFF. CDR3 bases: TGTGCCAGCAATACAGGGATCTACTCCTACAATGAGCAGTTCTTC.

This CDR3 reads CAISEAGQLNSPLHF. In DNA form, the CDR3 reads TGTGCCATCAGTGAAGCGGGACAGTTGAATTCACCCCTCCACTTT. The chain uses TRBV10-3 and TRBJ1-6; 7 bases fit TRBD1. Losses at the gene ends were 3 bases for V and 7 bases for J; bases not matched to a gene: 6. CDR3 size: 15 residues. The germline V gene encodes CDR1 ENHRY and CDR2 SYGVKD.

The chain carries TRBV14 and TRBJ2-3; no clear D gene. This CDR3 region has 13 residues. The V gene's germline CDR1 is SGHDN and CDR2 FVKESK. V was pared by 4 bases and J by 6 bases, with 11 bases between. CDR3 nucleotides: TGTGCCAGCAGCCTGCTTAGGTGGGATACGCAGTATTTT. It encodes CASSLLRWDTQYF.

The rearrangement links TRBV7-2 to TRBJ2-1, with 10 bases that match TRBD2. The J segment lost 7 bases and the V segment lost 4 bases, leaving 7 bases of the junction unmatched. This CDR3 has 15 residues. Germline V gene lookup returns CDR1 SGHTA and CDR2 FQGNSA. The CDR3, as DNA: TGTGCCAGCAGCTCCCCCCTAGCGGGGGATAATGAGCAGTTCTTC. It is translated as CASSSPLAGDNEQFF. Looking up the rest from reference TRBV7-2 and TRBJ2-1 gives the full variable domain: GAGVSQSPSNKVTEKGKDVELRCDPISGHTALYWYRQSLGQGLEFLIYFQGNSAPDKSGLPSDRFSAERTGGSVSTLTIQRTQQEDSAVYLCASSSPLAGDNEQFFGPGTRLTVL.

V usage is TRBV6-6 and J usage is TRBJ1-2; D gene ambiguous. The CDR3 is made up of 14 amino acids. Trimming removed 5 bases from V and 4 bases from J, with 14 bases in between. The germline gives CDR1 MNHNY, CDR2 SVGAGI (reference sequence). CDR3 loop: CASSPSRRSYGYTF. Written as DNA, the CDR3 is TGTGCCAGCAGTCCCTCTCGGAGATCCTATGGCTACACCTTC.

The chain combines TRBV7-8 with TRBJ2-7; tentatively, D is TRBD1 (6 bases). The CDR3 length is 15 residues. With 7 bases removed from V and 3 bases from J, the gap between germline ends came to 19 bases. Germline V gene data show CDR1 as SGHVS and CDR2 as FQNEAQ. CDR3 region: CASTQQTGKGYEQYF. CDR3 DNA sequence: TGTGCCAGCACCCAACAAACAGGGAAAGGCTACGAGCAGTACTTC.

The CDR3 sequence: CSVEDLEAGEQYF. The CDR3 nucleotides are TGCAGCGTTGAAGATCTGGAGGCGGGGGAGCAGTACTTC. The rearrangement links TRBV29-1 to TRBJ2-7; TRBD2 is a possible D gene (6 bases). Germline CDR1 and CDR2: SQVTM and ANQGSEA. V lost 0 bases and J 7 bases, leaving 13 bases between the germline ends. There are 13 residues in the CDR3.

The gene calls are TRBV20-1 and TRBJ2-5, with 11 positions matching TRBD2. This CDR3 has 16 residues. Germline assignment: CDR1 DFQATT and CDR2 SNEGSKA (reference sequence). The V and J ends lost 0 bases and 5 bases, in that order; junction bases with no gene match: 8. This CDR3 reads CSARDPSGGLDETQYF. CDR3 coding DNA: TGCAGTGCTAGAGACCCTAGCGGGGGGCTTGACGAGACCCAGTACTTC.

This chain links TRBV29-1 with TRBJ2-4, with D perhaps TRBD1 (5 bases). Looked up from germline, CDR1 is SQVTM and CDR2 is ANQGSEA. V was shortened by 6 bases and J by 2 bases, with 8 bases between the two germline ends. The CDR3 sequence is 12 residues long. Here the CDR3 reads CSVDSSKNIQYF. CDR3 DNA sequence: TGCAGCGTCGACAGTTCCAAAAACATTCAGTACTTC.

The chain carries TRBV6-2 or TRBV6-3 and TRBJ2-1, with 11 positions matching TRBD2. The germline V gene encodes CDR1 MNHEY and CDR2 SVGEGT. Trimming cost V 6 bases and J 4 bases; bases outside gene matches: 5. The CDR3 is 15 residues long. CDR3 region: CASRPSGRRYNEQFF. DNA for the CDR3: TGTGCCAGCAGGCCTAGCGGGAGGCGGTACAATGAGCAGTTCTTC.

This clonotype was found once. V and J are TRBV5-1 and TRBJ1-2; D is possibly TRBD1 (5 bases). Germline values: CDR1 SGHRS, CDR2 YFSETQ. V lost 1 base and J lost 6, with 10 bases in between. This CDR3 has 13 amino acids. The CDR3 spells CASSLIEGNGYTF. The DNA of the CDR3 is TGCGCCAGCAGCTTGATTGAGGGGAATGGCTACACCTTC.

J is TRBJ2-5 and V is TRBV2; D gene ambiguous. The tail of the sequence fits TRBJ2-7 better, so the J call may be wrong. The CDR3 has 13 residues. Germline lookup yields CDR1 SNHLY and CDR2 FYNNEI. CDR3 in DNA: TGTGCCAGCCTACCAAACTTATCCTACGAGCAGTACTTC. Translating gives CASLPNLSYEQYF.

V usage is TRBV6-1 and J usage is TRBJ2-1; 9 nucleotides agree with TRBD1. The CDR3 consists of 17 residues. Germline V gene lookup returns CDR1 MNHNS and CDR2 SASEGT. V dropped 4 bases and J dropped 9; count of bases not matched to a gene: 16. DNA for the CDR3: TGTGCCAGCAGTGTATCTGGCGGGACAGGGTGGTATATTGAGCAGTTCTTC. This gives the protein CASSVSGGTGWYIEQFF.

This rearrangement joins TRBV30 to TRBJ2-1, with D possibly being TRBD1 (6 bases). The CDR3 length is 16 residues. Trimming took 2 bases from V and 0 from J, leaving 14 bases between them. Germline CDR1 and CDR2: GTSNPN and SVGIG (reference sequence). The CDR3 reads CAWSMGHTSSYNEQFF. The CDR3 DNA follows: TGTGCCTGGAGTATGGGACATACTAGCTCCTACAATGAGCAGTTCTTC.

The rearrangement links TRBV20-1 to TRBJ1-2; 7 nucleotides match TRBD1. This CDR3 spans 13 amino acids. J gave up 0 bases and V 6 bases, and 4 bases lay outside the gene matches. CDR1 DFQATT and CDR2 SNEGSKA come from the germline V gene (reference sequence). CDR3: CSAPGQTNYGYTF. The DNA for the CDR3 is TGCAGTGCCCCGGGACAGACTAACTATGGCTACACCTTC.

The chain joins TRBV5-1 to TRBJ2-1; TRBD1 might be the D (5 bases). Per germline, CDR1 SGHRS and CDR2 YFSETQ. This CDR3 contains 15 residues. V was clipped by 2 bases and J by 8 bases, with 17 bases between them. In DNA form, the CDR3 reads TGCGCCAGCAGCTTCCGGCAGGGTGTTGGGGATGAGCAGTTCTTC. The encoded protein is CASSFRQGVGDEQFF.

This clonotype was seen more than once but under ten times. The junction departs from the called germline gene at one end, perhaps through a read error. This rearrangement joins TRBV10-3 to TRBJ2-5, with TRBD1 as a possible D gene (6 bases). The germline gives CDR1 ENHRY, CDR2 SYGVKD. This CDR3 comprises 12 residues. CDR3 residues: CASSDQGETQYF. The DNA of the CDR3 is TGTGCCAGCAGTGACCAGGGGGAGACCCAGTACTTC.

The V gene is TRBV7-2, the J gene TRBJ2-5, with 9 nucleotides matching TRBD1. CDR3 size: 14 residues. From germline, CDR1 is SGHTA and CDR2 FQGNSA. V lost 3 bases and J lost 6; bases outside the gene matches: 5. CDR3: CASSFGTGPKTQYF. CDR3 sequence (DNA): TGTGCCAGCAGCTTCGGGACAGGGCCTAAGACCCAGTACTTC.

This clonotype was detected a few times. V gene TRBV29-1 combines with J gene TRBJ2-3, with D unclear. The CDR3 runs to 11 residues. Germline V gene lookup returns CDR1 SQVTM and CDR2 ANQGSEA. Deletions cut 6 bases from V and 8 bases from J, with 12 bases between. CDR3 sequence (DNA): TGCAGCGTCTCACTTGGCTCTACGCAGTATTTT. This encodes CSVSLGSTQYF.

This rearrangement joins TRBV4-1 to TRBJ2-7; D is tentatively TRBD1 or TRBD2 (5 bases each). Looked up from germline, CDR1 is MGHRA and CDR2 is YSYEKL. This CDR3 is built from 15 residues. The V and J ends lost 1 base and 6 bases respectively, with 16 bases between them. The DNA for the CDR3 is TGCGCCAGCAGCCAAGTTATGCAAGGGGACGGCGAGCAGTACTTC. Protein sequence: CASSQVMQGDGEQYF.

The rearrangement links TRBV4-1 to TRBJ2-1, with D perhaps matching TRBD1 or TRBD2 (6 bases each). CDR3 length equals 16 residues. V dropped 0 bases and J dropped 6 bases, with 15 bases sitting between them. Per germline, CDR1 MGHRA and CDR2 YSYEKL. The CDR3 sequence: CASSQDPGAHCNEQFF. CDR3 coding DNA: TGCGCCAGCAGCCAAGATCCGGGGGCCCACTGCAATGAGCAGTTCTTC.

This clonotype has a handful of counts. J is TRBJ2-7 and V is TRBV6-6; possibly TRBD1 for D (6 bases). This CDR3 spans 13 amino acids. Germline CDR1 and CDR2: MNHNY and SVGAGI (reference sequence). The ends were cut back, 4 bases at V and 3 bases at J, with 10 bases in the middle. The CDR3 region is CASSCSDSYEQYF. The DNA for the CDR3 is TGTGCCAGCAGTTGCTCGGACAGCTACGAGCAGTACTTC.

The chain has TRBV12-3 or TRBV12-4 and TRBJ1-6; D gene ambiguous. This CDR3 is 13 amino acids long. V lost 8 bases and J 7 bases, leaving 12 bases between the germline ends. In nucleotides, the CDR3 is TGTGCCAGCCAGCCGGGAGGGAATTCACCCCTCCACTTT. Protein product: CASQPGGNSPLHF.

The rearrangement links TRBV12-3 or TRBV12-4 to TRBJ2-1, with TRBD2 matching over 8 bases. V dropped 5 bases and J dropped 5; count of bases not matched to a gene: 8. This CDR3 has 15 residues. The CDR3 loop reads CASSDALAADNEQFF. The DNA for the CDR3 is TGTGCCAGCAGTGATGCACTAGCGGCCGACAATGAGCAGTTCTTC.